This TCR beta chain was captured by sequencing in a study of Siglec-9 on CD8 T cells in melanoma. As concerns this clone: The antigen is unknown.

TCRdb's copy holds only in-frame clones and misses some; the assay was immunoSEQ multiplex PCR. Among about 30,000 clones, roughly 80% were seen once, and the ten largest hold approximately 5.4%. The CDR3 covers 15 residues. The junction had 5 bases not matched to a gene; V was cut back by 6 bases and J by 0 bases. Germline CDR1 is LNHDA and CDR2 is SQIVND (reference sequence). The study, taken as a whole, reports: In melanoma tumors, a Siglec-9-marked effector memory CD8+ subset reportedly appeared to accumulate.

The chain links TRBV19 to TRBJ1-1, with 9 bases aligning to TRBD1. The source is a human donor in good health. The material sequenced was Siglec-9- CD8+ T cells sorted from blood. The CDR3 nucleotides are TGTGCCAGTAGCAGGACAGGGGCTATGAACACTGAAGCTTTCTTT. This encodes CASSRTGAMNTEAFF. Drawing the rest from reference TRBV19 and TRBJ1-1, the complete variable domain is DGGITQSPKYLFRKEGQNVTLSCEQNLNHDAMYWYRQDPGQGLRLIYYSQIVNDFQKGDIAEGYSVSREKKESFPLTVTSAQKNPTAFYLCASSRTGAMNTEAFFGQGTRLTVV.